Each of the 17 T cell receptor beta chains below was sequenced from the same sample in a study of T cell repertoires in cytomegalovirus infection. TCRdb independently ran MiXCR on the reads; one entry per CDR3 protein. In the table there are roughly 240,000 distinct CDR3 sequences, 6.5% of which are singletons. Specimen: PBMCs. Every receptor here comes from a human donor in good health (CMV status not recorded). Some clones in this sample may be carry-over from other donors' samples.

There are many counts of this clonotype. The rearrangement joins TRBV7-6 to TRBJ2-1; 8 nucleotides align to TRBD2. CDR3 length equals 17 residues. J was trimmed by 0 bases and V by 5 bases; bases with no gene match: 9. Looked up from germline, CDR1 is SGHVS and CDR2 is FNYEAQ. CDR3 protein: CASSQDVAGSSYNEQFF. The CDR3 coding sequence is TGTGCCAGCAGCCAGGACGTAGCGGGGAGCTCCTACAATGAGCAGTTCTTC.

Ten or more counts support this clonotype. This chain joins TRBV27 and TRBJ1-1; a possible D gene is TRBD1 (6 bases). With 3 bases removed from V and 0 bases from J, the gap between germline ends came to 17 bases. The CDR3 covers 17 residues. The V gene's germline CDR1 is MNHEY and CDR2 SMNVEV (reference sequence). CDR3 DNA: TGTGCCAGCAGTTTCTATCGGATAGGGGGTCTGAACACTGAAGCTTTCTTT. Translated, it gives CASSFYRIGGLNTEAFF.

This clonotype was observed at least ten times. The CDR3 nucleotides read TGCGCCAGCAGCCAAGATGTTGGGACAGCCCCCTACGAGCAGTACTTC. Its protein product is CASSQDVGTAPYEQYF. The chain employs TRBV4-3 and TRBJ2-7; 7 bases are a match to TRBD1. Germline CDR1 and CDR2: LGHNA and YSLEER. J lost 2 bases, V lost 0 bases, and 7 bases had no gene match. The CDR3 totals 16 residues.

This clonotype appeared many times. The gene calls are TRBV29-1 and TRBJ2-5; TRBD2 agrees at 8 bases. Germline V gene data show CDR1 as SQVTM and CDR2 as ANQGSEA. CDR3 length: 14 amino acids. The junction had 8 bases not matched to a gene; V was cut back by 6 bases and J by 2 bases. In DNA, the CDR3 is TGCAGCGTAATGAGCGGGGGAAGGCAAGAGACCCAGTACTTC. Its translation is CSVMSGGRQETQYF. Based on the CDR3 plus reference TRBV29-1 and TRBJ2-5, the full variable domain is SAVISQKPSRDICQRGTSLTIQCQVDSQVTMMFWYRQQPGQSLTLIATANQGSEATYESGFVIDKFPISRPNLTFSTLTVSNMSPEDSSIYLCSVMSGGRQETQYFGPGTRLLVL.

The table lists this clonotype with many counts. The chain joins TRBV6-2 or TRBV6-3 to TRBJ2-5; the D gene could be TRBD1 or TRBD2 (5 bases each). The germline CDR1 and CDR2 sequences are MNHEY and SVGEGT. V was cut by 10 bases and J by 6 bases, with 21 bases left in between. The CDR3 totals 14 residues. In nucleotides, the CDR3 is TGTGCCACCGTTTTGAGGGGCGCCGGGAAGACCCAGTACTTC. Amino acids: CATVLRGAGKTQYF.

This clonotype was seen many times. This chain connects TRBV7-2 to TRBJ2-1, with unresolved D. The germline gives CDR1 SGHTA, CDR2 FQGNSA. The CDR3 is 13 amino acids. The ends were cut back, 1 base at V and 7 bases at J, with 8 bases in the middle. The CDR3 region has the DNA TGTGCCAGCAGCTTAGGTCAAGAGAATGAGCAGTTCTTC. Amino acids: CASSLGQENEQFF.

This clonotype appeared many times. The chain has TRBV7-2 and TRBJ2-7, with a weak D call TRBD1 (6 bases). The CDR3 extends over 12 amino acids. CDR1 is SGHTA, CDR2 FQGNSA, per germline. V was pared by 5 bases and J by 4 bases, with 9 bases between. The CDR3 DNA follows: TGTGCCAGCAGCCACGGGACATACGAGCAGTACTTC. Protein: CASSHGTYEQYF. The full variable domain, its missing parts supplied by reference TRBV7-2 and TRBJ2-7, is GAGVSQSPSNKVTEKGKDVELRCDPISGHTALYWYRQSLGQGLEFLIYFQGNSAPDKSGLPSDRFSAERTGGSVSTLTIQRTQQEDSAVYLCASSHGTYEQYFGPGTRLTVT.

Many counts were recorded for this clonotype. V and J are TRBV7-2 and TRBJ1-2; 11 bases agree with TRBD1. V gave up 0 bases and J gave up 8 bases; unmatched junction bases: 8. Germline loops: CDR1 SGHTA, CDR2 FQGNSA. The CDR3 has 16 amino acids. This CDR3 is CASSLAIGQGAQGYTF. The CDR3 DNA reads TGTGCCAGCAGCTTAGCGATCGGACAGGGGGCGCAAGGCTACACCTTC.

As regards this clonotype: A much larger clone differs from this one at a single base, so this may be a read error. The V call is TRBV19, the J call TRBJ2-6, with D possibly being TRBD1 or TRBD2 (6 bases each). Germline V lookup: CDR1 LNHDA, CDR2 SQIVND (reference sequence). This CDR3 region has 15 residues. Deletions cut 8 bases from V and 1 base from J, with 12 bases between. This CDR3 reads CASGSGASGANVLTF. CDR3 bases: TGTGCCAGTGGTTCGGGGGCTTCTGGGGCCAACGTCCTGACTTTC.

This clonotype was seen at least ten times. The chain recombines TRBV7-9 with TRBJ2-1, with D uncertain. Germline lookup yields CDR1 SEHNR and CDR2 FQNEAQ (reference sequence). CDR3 length: 14 residues. V was clipped by 2 bases and J by 8 bases, with 13 bases between them. The CDR3 here is CASSLNGFRDEQFF. CDR3 nucleotide sequence: TGTGCCAGCAGCTTAAACGGGTTCCGAGATGAGCAGTTCTTC.

This clonotype came up many times. This chain links TRBV29-1 with TRBJ2-5, with D possibly being TRBD1 or TRBD2 (5 bases each). The CDR3 has 13 amino acids. With 6 bases removed from V and 5 bases from J, the gap between germline ends came to 16 bases. Germline V lookup: CDR1 SQVTM, CDR2 ANQGSEA. For the CDR3, the DNA is TGCAGCGTCGCGGAGGTGCAGGGCGAGACCCAGTACTTC. Its translation is CSVAEVQGETQYF. Together with reference TRBV29-1 and TRBJ2-5, the CDR3 gives the full variable domain: SAVISQKPSRDICQRGTSLTIQCQVDSQVTMMFWYRQQPGQSLTLIATANQGSEATYESGFVIDKFPISRPNLTFSTLTVSNMSPEDSSIYLCSVAEVQGETQYFGPGTRLLVL.

This clonotype was seen ten or more times. This chain links TRBV12-3 or TRBV12-4 with TRBJ2-1; 15 bases fit TRBD2. The CDR3 is made up of 16 amino acids. Trimming took 6 bases from V and 5 from J; bases not matched to a gene: 5. Here the CDR3 DNA reads TGTGCCAGCAGCTATGGACTAGCGGGGGGGGACAATGAGCAGTTCTTC. Encoded protein: CASSYGLAGGDNEQFF.

This rearrangement joins TRBV6-4 to TRBJ1-2; a weak D match, TRBD1 (5 bases). Trimming pared 3 bases from V and 2 bases from J, leaving 7 bases between. The germline gives CDR1 MRHNA, CDR2 SNTAGT. The CDR3 has 13 amino acids. The CDR3 protein is CASSEGRNYGYTF. The CDR3 DNA sequence: TGTGCCAGCAGTGAGGGGCGGAACTATGGCTACACCTTC.

V usage is TRBV20-1 and J usage is TRBJ1-2; D is perhaps TRBD1 (5 bases). Germline V gene data show CDR1 as DFQATT and CDR2 as SNEGSKA (reference sequence). This CDR3 spans 18 amino acids. Trimming removed 0 bases from V and 5 bases from J, with 25 bases in between. The CDR3 reads CSARDLQGRDFRVYGYTF. DNA of the CDR3: TGCAGTGCTAGAGATCTTCAGGGAAGGGACTTTCGAGTTTATGGCTACACCTTC.

This clonotype has at least ten counts. This CDR3 is CASSRLAGGQTQQFF. CDR3 sequence (DNA): TGTGCCAGCAGCCGTTTAGCGGGGGGCCAGACACAGCAGTTCTTC. The rearrangement uses TRBV7-2 and TRBJ2-1; 10 bases match TRBD2. V lost 5 bases to trimming and J lost 11 bases; unmatched junction nucleotides: 12. This CDR3 is 15 amino acids long. Germline V gene lookup returns CDR1 SGHTA and CDR2 FQGNSA.

Ten or more counts support this clonotype. The rearrangement uses TRBV7-3 and TRBJ2-6, with D perhaps being TRBD1 or TRBD2 (5 bases each). The germline gives CDR1 SGHTA, CDR2 FQGTGA. The CDR3 contains 19 residues. V was clipped by 5 bases and J by 0 bases, with 20 bases between them. CDR3 nucleotide sequence: TGTGCCAGCAGCGCTTTCGGGACGACGGGTTTCTCTGGGGCCAACGTCCTGACTTTC. It codes for CASSAFGTTGFSGANVLTF. Using reference TRBV7-3 and TRBJ2-6 for the parts outside the CDR3, the full variable domain is GAGVSQTPSNKVTEKGKYVELRCDPISGHTALYWYRQSLGQGPEFLIYFQGTGAADDSGLPNDRFFAVRPEGSVSTLKIQRTERGDSAVYLCASSAFGTTGFSGANVLTFGAGSRLTVL.

This clonotype was counted many times. The chain has TRBV7-2 and TRBJ1-1; 7 bases line up with TRBD1. Germline CDR1 is SGHTA and CDR2 is FQGNSA. The CDR3 has 14 residues. The junction had 4 bases not matched to a gene; V was cut back by 4 bases and J by 2 bases. CDR3 in amino acids: CASSWDRANTEAFF. The DNA of the CDR3 is TGTGCCAGCAGCTGGGACAGAGCAAACACTGAAGCTTTCTTT.